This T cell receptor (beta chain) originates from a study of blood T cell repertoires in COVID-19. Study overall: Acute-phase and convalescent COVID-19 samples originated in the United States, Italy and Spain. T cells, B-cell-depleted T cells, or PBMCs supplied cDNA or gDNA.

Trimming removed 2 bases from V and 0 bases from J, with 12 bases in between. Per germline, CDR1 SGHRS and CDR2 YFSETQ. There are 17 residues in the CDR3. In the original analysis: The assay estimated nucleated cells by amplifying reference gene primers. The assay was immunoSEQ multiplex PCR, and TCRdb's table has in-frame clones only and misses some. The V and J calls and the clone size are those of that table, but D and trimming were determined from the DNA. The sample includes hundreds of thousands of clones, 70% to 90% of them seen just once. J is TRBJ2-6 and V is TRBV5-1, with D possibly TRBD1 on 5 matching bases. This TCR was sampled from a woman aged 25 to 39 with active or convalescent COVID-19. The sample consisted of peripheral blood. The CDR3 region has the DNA TGCGCCAGCAGCTTACTCCCGACAGACTCTGGGGCCAACGTCCTGACTTTC. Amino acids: CASSLLPTDSGANVLTF. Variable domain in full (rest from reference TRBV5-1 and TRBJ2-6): KAGVTQTPRYLIKTRGQQVTLSCSPISGHRSVSWYQQTPGQGLQFLFEYFSETQRNKGNFPGRFSGRQFSNSRSEMNVSTLELGDSALYLCASSLLPTDSGANVLTFGAGSRLTVL.